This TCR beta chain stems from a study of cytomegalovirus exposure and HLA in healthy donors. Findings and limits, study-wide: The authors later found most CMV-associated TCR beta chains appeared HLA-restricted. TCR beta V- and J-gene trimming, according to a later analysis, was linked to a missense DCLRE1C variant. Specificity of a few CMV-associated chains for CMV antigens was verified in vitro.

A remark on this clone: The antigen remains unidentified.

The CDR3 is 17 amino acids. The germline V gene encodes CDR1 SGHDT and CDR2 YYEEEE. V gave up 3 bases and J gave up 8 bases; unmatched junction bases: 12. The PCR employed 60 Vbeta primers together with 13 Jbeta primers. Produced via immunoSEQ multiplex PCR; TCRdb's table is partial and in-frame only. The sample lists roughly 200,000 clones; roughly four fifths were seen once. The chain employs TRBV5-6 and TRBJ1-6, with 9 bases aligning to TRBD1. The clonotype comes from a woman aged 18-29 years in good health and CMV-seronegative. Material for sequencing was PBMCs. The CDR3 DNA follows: TGTGCCAGCAGCTCGGGACAGGGTTTCCTCGAGTATTCACCCCTCCACTTT. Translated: CASSSGQGFLEYSPLHF.